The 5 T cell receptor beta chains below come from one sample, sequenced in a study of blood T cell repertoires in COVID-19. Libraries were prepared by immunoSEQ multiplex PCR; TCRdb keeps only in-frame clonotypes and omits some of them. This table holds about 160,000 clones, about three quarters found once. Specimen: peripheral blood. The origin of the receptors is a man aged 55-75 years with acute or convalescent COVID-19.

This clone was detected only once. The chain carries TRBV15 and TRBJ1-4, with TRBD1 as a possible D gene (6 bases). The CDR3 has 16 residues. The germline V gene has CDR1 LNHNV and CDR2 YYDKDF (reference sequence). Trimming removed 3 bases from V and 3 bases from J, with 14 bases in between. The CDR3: CATSSHRGASNEKLFF. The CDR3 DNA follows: TGTGCCACCAGCAGCCACCGGGGGGCCTCTAATGAAAAACTGTTTTTT.

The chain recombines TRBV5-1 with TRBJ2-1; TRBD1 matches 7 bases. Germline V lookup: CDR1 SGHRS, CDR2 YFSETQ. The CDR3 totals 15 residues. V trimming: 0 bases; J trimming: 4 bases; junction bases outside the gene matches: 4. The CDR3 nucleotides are TGCGCCAGCAGCTTGGCCGGGACAGTTTACAATGAGCAGTTCTTC. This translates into CASSLAGTVYNEQFF.

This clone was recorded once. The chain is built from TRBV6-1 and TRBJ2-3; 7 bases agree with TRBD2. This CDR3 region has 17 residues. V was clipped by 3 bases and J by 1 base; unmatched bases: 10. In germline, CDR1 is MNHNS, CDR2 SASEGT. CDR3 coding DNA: TGTGCCAGCAGTGAGGGGGGGACGTTAACACGCACAGATACGCAGTATTTT. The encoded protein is CASSEGGTLTRTDTQYF.

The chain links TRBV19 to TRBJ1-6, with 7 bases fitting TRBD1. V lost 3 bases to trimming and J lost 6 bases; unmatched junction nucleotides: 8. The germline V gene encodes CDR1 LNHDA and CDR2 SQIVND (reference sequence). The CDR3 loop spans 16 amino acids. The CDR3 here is CASSIPGQNINSPLHF. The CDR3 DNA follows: TGTGCCAGTAGTATCCCGGGACAGAACATTAATTCACCCCTCCACTTT.

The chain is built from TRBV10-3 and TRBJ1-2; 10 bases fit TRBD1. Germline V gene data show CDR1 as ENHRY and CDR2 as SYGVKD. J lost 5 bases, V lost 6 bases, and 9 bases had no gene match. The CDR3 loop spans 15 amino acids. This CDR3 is CAIRVTGTGVYGYTF. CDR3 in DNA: TGTGCCATCAGGGTAACCGGGACAGGGGTATATGGCTACACCTTC.